This T cell receptor (beta chain) was recovered during a study of post-analysis software for immune sequencing data (dated by TCRdb to about 2015). Notes on the research overall: The recorded disease courses included relapsing-remitting, secondary progressive and progressive-relapsing multiple sclerosis, and some patients had no subtype annotation. Patient repertoires were compared against some twelve previously published healthy control repertoires from donors aged roughly 6 to 28 years. A subset of samples was prepared in parallel using single-end sample barcoding, then pooled and co-amplified after Illumina adapter ligation.

A note on this clonotype: Its antigen is not yet known. The input lacks base qualities; no much larger clone sits a single base away.

From cysteine to phenylalanine, the CDR3 is 17 amino acids long. Only CDR3 DNA is held: 51 bases, read in frame from base 1. From a lookup of the germline V gene (reference sequence), CDR1 and CDR2 are DFQATT and SNEGSKA. TCR beta repertoires were profiled from peripheral blood of 10 to 15 young patients with multiple sclerosis to demonstrate the VDJtools post-analysis software. The multiple sclerosis patients were children and adolescents between about 6 and 16 years of age. Study-wide findings and limitations: The multiple sclerosis patient group was slightly younger than the control group. About 5 TRBV segments, including TRBV5-6, TRBV5-1 and TRBV20-1, were significantly more frequent in patients than controls. Significantly lower normalized Chao1 diversity was found in multiple sclerosis patients than in controls, suggesting substantial peripheral T-cell clonal expansion. Strong co-clustering of samples prepared in the same batch was shown by direct clustering with F measure, prompting a batch-effect correction.

Library prep was done by PCR. The instrument was an Illumina HiSeq 2500. To reduce PCR and sequencing biases, unique molecular identifiers were built into the TCR beta cDNA libraries. Every 1 to 10 million input T cells yielded approximately 500,000 cDNA molecules, meaning each molecule approximated one T cell. Patient libraries were prepared and sequenced with the same protocol used for the earlier healthy control dataset. Within a given batch, samples were prepared together, multiplexed and sequenced on the same HiSeq lane. The authors' analysis ran thus. Raw barcoded reads were processed with MIGEC, discarding single-read molecular identifier groups before consensus assembly and CDR3 extraction. VDJtools was used for post-analysis of the clonotype tables, with diversity normalized by down-sampling every dataset to the smallest sample size. In repertoire overlap clustering, CDR3 amino acid sequences, but not nucleotide sequences, were matched to correct batch-related cross-sample contamination. TCRdb ran its own pipeline on the public reads, namely fastp trimming at Q25 and MiXCR clone calling, and kept in-frame beta chains. Every CDR3 protein is listed once, alongside the most common genes and DNA of its rows. It is TCRdb's table, rather than the study itself, that gives the V and J calls and clone size. This sample is represented by around 700,000 distinct CDR3 sequences; 55% to 60% of them were singletons. Of the sample, about 11% falls within the top ten clones.

The sequenced material came from blood. The chain employs TRBV20-1 and TRBJ2-1; a tentative D match to TRBD2 spans 6 bases. The end of the DNA aligns better with TRBJ2-7, so the J call may be wrong. The sequence came from a girl aged 2-10 years with multiple sclerosis. The DNA reads TGCAGTGCTAGAGTTGGGGGAGGAGGCGGCTCCTACAATGAGCAGTACTTC. It specifies CSARVGGGGGSYNEQYF.